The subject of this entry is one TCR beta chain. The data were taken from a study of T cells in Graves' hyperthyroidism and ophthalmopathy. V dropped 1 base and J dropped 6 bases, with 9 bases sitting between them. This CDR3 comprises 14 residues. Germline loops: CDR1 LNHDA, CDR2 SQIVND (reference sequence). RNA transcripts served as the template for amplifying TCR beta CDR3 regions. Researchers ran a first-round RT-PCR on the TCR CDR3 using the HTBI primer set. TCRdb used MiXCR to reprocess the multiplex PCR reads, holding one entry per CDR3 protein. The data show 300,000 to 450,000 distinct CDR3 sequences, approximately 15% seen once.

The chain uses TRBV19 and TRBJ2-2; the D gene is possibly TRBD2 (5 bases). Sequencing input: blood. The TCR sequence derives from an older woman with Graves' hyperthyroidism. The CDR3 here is CASSIGGFSGELFF. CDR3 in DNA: TGTGCCAGTAGTATAGGAGGGTTTTCCGGGGAGCTGTTTTTT.